The 30 T cell receptor beta chains given below trace back to one sample, sequenced in a study. In TCRdb, the 5' RACE reads were re-called with MiXCR into one record per CDR3 protein. The sample holds approximately 60,000 distinct CDR3 sequences, 22% seen once. Sequenced: memory CD4+ T cells sorted from a lymph node. Subset indicated: memory CD4+ T cells, CD4+CD45RO+CD25-. The receptors derive from a female donor with breast cancer.

Comment on this clonotype: One end of the junction varies from germline; a read error may be responsible. The chain combines TRBV6-5 with TRBJ2-7, with TRBD1 matching over 9 bases. Germline CDR1 MNHEY, CDR2 SVGAGI. CDR3 length: 15 amino acids. In DNA, the CDR3 is TGTGCCAGCAGTTACCTGGACAGGGGAGCTTACGAGCAGCACTTC. It codes for CASSYLDRGAYEQHF.

This clonotype was detected many times. The V call is TRBV4-1, the J call TRBJ2-1; 9 positions agree with TRBD2. Trimming removed 4 bases from V and 6 bases from J; junction bases left unmatched: 13. CDR1 and CDR2 from the germline V gene are MGHRA and YSYEKL. There are 17 residues in the CDR3. CDR3 DNA: TGCGCCAGCAGCCGCTCATTCGGCGGGAGGGAAGGCAATGAGCAGTTCTTC. This translates into CASSRSFGGREGNEQFF.

The chain is built from TRBV6-5 and TRBJ1-2; possibly TRBD1 for D (6 bases). Between the trimmed V and J ends, which lost 2 bases and 7 bases, there was a span of 8 bases. CDR1 and CDR2 from the germline V gene are MNHEY and SVGAGI. CDR3 length: 12 residues. The CDR3 sequence is CASSYRGGGYTF. In nucleotides, the CDR3 is TGTGCCAGCAGTTACAGGGGGGGTGGCTACACCTTC.

The CDR3 DNA follows: TGTGCCAGCAGCCCCCGAACGCGGGTGAGCCTCAGGGCAGATACGCAGTATTTT. It is translated as CASSPRTRVSLRADTQYF. The chain carries TRBV14 and TRBJ2-3; D possibly matches TRBD1 or TRBD2 (5 bases each). The V gene lost 4 bases and the J gene lost 4 bases, with 24 bases spanning the gap. This CDR3 comprises 18 residues. The germline gives CDR1 SGHDN, CDR2 FVKESK.

This chain uses TRBV7-9 with TRBJ1-2; D not resolved. Trimming removed 8 bases at V and 5 bases at J, with 15 bases between. The CDR3 has 13 amino acids. Per the germline V gene, CDR1 is SEHNR and CDR2 is FQNEAQ (reference sequence). The CDR3 nucleotides are TGTGCCAGCCACGTGGTGTCTCGGTATGGCTACACCTTC. It is translated as CASHVVSRYGYTF.

This clonotype was observed a few times. This chain connects TRBV5-1 to TRBJ1-5, with TRBD1 identical over 8 bases. This CDR3 is 15 amino acids long. After removal of 4 bases from V and 3 bases from J, the junction contained 6 bases not matched to a gene. CDR1 and CDR2 (germline): SGHRS, YFSETQ. CDR3 protein: CASSLTGAYNQPQHF. DNA for the CDR3: TGCGCCAGCAGCCTGACAGGGGCGTACAATCAGCCCCAGCATTTT.

A remark on this clonotype: A much larger clone lies one base from this, so it may be a read error. The V gene is TRBV5-1, the J gene TRBJ2-5, with a possible D match to TRBD2 (5 bases). Between the trimmed V and J ends, which lost 7 bases and 3 bases, there was a span of 13 bases. Germline CDR1 SGHRS, CDR2 YFSETQ. The CDR3 length is 13 residues. The CDR3 loop is CASGVTGKETQYF. The CDR3 DNA is TGCGCCAGCGGGGTAACGGGGAAAGAGACCCAGTACTTC.

V and J are TRBV28 and TRBJ2-7; TRBD1 is a possible D gene (6 bases). Per germline, CDR1 MDHEN and CDR2 SYDVKM. This CDR3 is built from 13 residues. DNA of the CDR3: TGTGCTAAGTACCGGGACATGTCCTACGAGCAGTACTTC. Encoded protein: CAKYRDMSYEQYF.

This clonotype was counted ten times or more. The CDR3 nucleotides read TGCGCCAGCAGAGGGACTAGCGGTCACAATGAGCAGTTCTTC. Protein: CASRGTSGHNEQFF. The chain combines TRBV5-1 with TRBJ2-1, with 11 bases matching TRBD2. The V and J ends lost 5 bases and 5 bases, in that order; junction bases with no gene match: 3. Germline CDR1 reads SGHRS; CDR2 reads YFSETQ. The CDR3 covers 14 residues.

The CDR3 here is CASSIRRDQPQHF. CDR3 coding DNA: TGTGCCAGTAGTATCAGGAGGGATCAGCCCCAGCATTTT. V and J are TRBV19 and TRBJ1-5; D unclear. Germline CDR1 is LNHDA and CDR2 is SQIVND (reference sequence). The germline V and J ends were trimmed by 3 bases and 5 bases, with 8 bases remaining between them. The CDR3 length is 13 residues. The full variable domain, completed using reference TRBV19 and TRBJ1-5, is DGGITQSPKYLFRKEGQNVTLSCEQNLNHDAMYWYRQDPGQGLRLIYYSQIVNDFQKGDIAEGYSVSREKKESFPLTVTSAQKNPTAFYLCASSIRRDQPQHFGDGTRLSIL.

This clonotype was seen a few times. This chain connects TRBV20-1 to TRBJ2-3, with D unclear. From germline, CDR1 is DFQATT and CDR2 SNEGSKA (reference sequence). The CDR3 is 11 amino acids. The V end was cut by 1 base, the J end by 2 bases, with 1 base between. The CDR3 here is CSARATDTQYF. The DNA of the CDR3 is TGCAGTGCTAGAGCCACAGATACGCAGTATTTT.

This clonotype counts as medium-sized. The rearrangement uses TRBV5-6 and TRBJ2-7; D is undetermined. V gave up 0 bases and J gave up 6 bases, with 16 bases separating them. CDR1 is SGHDT and CDR2 is YYEEEE in the germline V gene. The CDR3 has 15 residues. The CDR3 DNA is TGTGCCAGCAGCTTGGTCGATCGGCCCCCACTCGAGCAGTACTTC. It codes for CASSLVDRPPLEQYF.

This clonotype has just a few counts. The chain links TRBV10-3 to TRBJ1-4; unclear D gene. Looked up from germline, CDR1 is ENHRY and CDR2 is SYGVKD. CDR3 length: 13 amino acids. V gave up 5 bases and J gave up 5 bases, with 9 bases separating them. CDR3 nucleotide sequence: TGTGCCATCAGTCCCAAACAGAATGAAAAACTGTTTTTT. Translating it yields CAISPKQNEKLFF.

This clonotype was seen a handful of times. This CDR3 reads CASSRTNIGAFF. CDR3 nucleotides: TGTGCCAGCAGTCGTACCAATATAGGAGCTTTCTTT. The V gene is TRBV28, the J gene TRBJ1-1; D uncertain. The ends were cut back, 5 bases at V and 10 bases at J, with 14 bases in the middle. The CDR3 length is 12 residues. CDR1 and CDR2 from the germline V gene are MDHEN and SYDVKM.

The gene calls are TRBV5-1 and TRBJ1-3; D is undetermined. CDR1 is SGHRS, CDR2 YFSETQ, per germline. Between the trimmed V and J ends, which lost 4 bases and 0 bases, there was a span of 20 bases. There are 18 residues in the CDR3. This CDR3 is CASSEESNAYYSGNTIYF. The CDR3 DNA sequence: TGCGCCAGCAGCGAGGAGTCGAACGCCTATTACTCTGGAAACACCATATATTTT. Supplemented by reference TRBV5-1 and TRBJ1-3, the full variable domain reads KAGVTQTPRYLIKTRGQQVTLSCSPISGHRSVSWYQQTPGQGLQFLFEYFSETQRNKGNFPGRFSGRQFSNSRSEMNVSTLELGDSALYLCASSEESNAYYSGNTIYFGEGSWLTVV.

This clonotype was counted between two and nine times. The chain recombines TRBV7-2 with TRBJ2-2; D tentatively reads TRBD1 or TRBD2 (6 bases each). V lost 1 base and J lost 4, with 13 bases in between. In germline, CDR1 is SGHTA, CDR2 FQGNSA. The CDR3 runs to 16 residues. CDR3 sequence: CASSLDYRGLTGELFF. CDR3 sequence (DNA): TGTGCCAGCAGCTTAGATTACCGGGGGCTCACCGGGGAGCTGTTTTTT.

This clonotype has just a few counts. This sequence joins TRBV7-3 and TRBJ2-6, with 12 bases fitting TRBD2. Germline values: CDR1 SGHTA, CDR2 FQGTGA. Trimming at V came to 5 bases and at J to 1 base, leaving 6 bases not matched to a gene. The CDR3 is 18 amino acids. Here the CDR3 DNA reads TGTGCCAGCAGCCAGACTAGCGGGAGTTTGTCTGGGGCCAACGTCCTGACTTTC. Protein product: CASSQTSGSLSGANVLTF.

The CDR3 region has the DNA TGTGCCAGCAGTTACTCGACGTCGGAGACCCAGTACTTC. The encoded protein is CASSYSTSETQYF. The chain recombines TRBV6-5 with TRBJ2-5; no clear D. Germline CDR1 reads MNHEY; CDR2 reads SVGAGI. V shed 0 bases and J shed 5 bases, with 7 bases lying between them. The CDR3 is 13 residues long.

This clonotype was recorded a few times. The chain recombines TRBV7-2 with TRBJ2-1; 9 nucleotides line up with TRBD2. There are 14 residues in the CDR3. V was pared by 5 bases and J by 9 bases, with 8 bases of the junction left unmatched. Germline CDR1 SGHTA, CDR2 FQGNSA. The CDR3 coding sequence is TGTGCCAGCAGCCCCGGGACTAGCCAGGTTGAGCAGTTCTTC. Protein sequence: CASSPGTSQVEQFF. The full variable domain, rest sourced from reference TRBV7-2 and TRBJ2-1, is GAGVSQSPSNKVTEKGKDVELRCDPISGHTALYWYRQSLGQGLEFLIYFQGNSAPDKSGLPSDRFSAERTGGSVSTLTIQRTQQEDSAVYLCASSPGTSQVEQFFGPGTRLTVL.

The V call is TRBV5-6, the J call TRBJ2-5; D is ambiguous. V dropped 0 bases and J dropped 2 bases, with 8 bases sitting between them. CDR1 is SGHDT and CDR2 is YYEEEE in the germline V gene. This CDR3 has 14 residues. The CDR3 sequence: CASSLVQTQETQYF. As DNA, the CDR3 is TGTGCCAGCAGCTTGGTGCAGACACAAGAGACCCAGTACTTC.

The chain carries TRBV7-2 and TRBJ2-1; D unresolved. Trimming stripped 5 bases from V and 6 bases from J, with 8 bases between. Looked up from germline, CDR1 is SGHTA and CDR2 is FQGNSA. This CDR3 has 12 residues. The CDR3 coding sequence is TGTGCCAGCAGCCCTGCCCGCAATGAGCAGTTCTTC. Its protein is CASSPARNEQFF. Together with reference TRBV7-2 and TRBJ2-1, the CDR3 gives the full variable domain: GAGVSQSPSNKVTEKGKDVELRCDPISGHTALYWYRQSLGQGLEFLIYFQGNSAPDKSGLPSDRFSAERTGGSVSTLTIQRTQQEDSAVYLCASSPARNEQFFGPGTRLTVL.

The chain is built from TRBV13 and TRBJ1-1; the D is unclear. Germline assignment: CDR1 PRHDT and CDR2 FYEKMQ (reference sequence). This CDR3 comprises 13 residues. Between the trimmed V and J ends, which lost 3 bases and 6 bases, there was a span of 11 bases. In DNA form, the CDR3 reads TGTGCCAGCAGCTTGAGCGGAGTTGCTGAAGCTTTCTTT. Protein product: CASSLSGVAEAFF.

This clonotype was seen a few times. The genes are TRBV29-1 and TRBJ2-7, with D possibly matching TRBD1 (6 bases). The CDR3 totals 13 residues. Trimming removed 3 bases from V and 0 bases from J, with 9 bases in between. Germline lookup yields CDR1 SQVTM and CDR2 ANQGSEA. CDR3 sequence: CSVDGQSSYEQYF. CDR3 in DNA: TGCAGCGTTGACGGACAGAGCTCCTACGAGCAGTACTTC.

A remark on this clonotype: This likely comes from a read error, as the CDR3 has no conserved phenylalanine or tryptophan at its end. The J gene is TRBJ1-2, the V gene TRBV6-1; D uncertain. V was pared by 5 bases and J by 8 bases, with 12 bases between. This CDR3 has 12 residues. Germline loops: CDR1 MNHNS, CDR2 SASEGT. CDR3 DNA: TGTGCCAGCAGTCCGACAACCTACGGCTACACCGTC. Translation gives CASSPTTYGYTV.

The chain carries TRBV9 and TRBJ2-7; 11 bases fit TRBD2. CDR3 length: 15 residues. The germline CDR1 and CDR2 sequences are SGDLS and YYNGEE. V shed 4 bases and J 0 bases; nucleotides not matched to a gene: 3. CDR3 bases: TGTGCCAGCAGCTCGGGACTAGCGGCCTCCTACGAGCAGTACTTC. Residues: CASSSGLAASYEQYF.

On this clonotype: This may stem from a read error, because a much larger clone lies one nucleotide away. V is TRBV30 and J is TRBJ2-4; either TRBD1 or TRBD2 may supply D (6 bases each). The CDR3 loop spans 13 amino acids. V lost 0 bases to trimming and J lost 6 bases, with 9 bases between them. Germline CDR1 and CDR2: GTSNPN and SVGIG (reference sequence). As DNA, the CDR3 is TGTGCCTGGAGTGTCGGGGGCGGAAACATTCAGTACTTC. Protein: CAWSVGGGNIQYF.

The rearrangement uses TRBV6-2 or TRBV6-3 and TRBJ2-1, with TRBD2 matching 11 bases. Per the germline V gene, CDR1 is MNHEY and CDR2 is SVGEGT. V dropped 6 bases and J dropped 0; count of bases not matched to a gene: 16. The CDR3 length is 20 residues. Here the CDR3 reads CASSPAGLAVPGSSYNEQFF. For the CDR3, the DNA is TGTGCCAGCAGCCCCGCGGGACTAGCGGTACCCGGGAGCTCCTACAATGAGCAGTTCTTC.

This clonotype was counted a few times. The V and J genes are TRBV9 and TRBJ2-5; 7 bases are a match to TRBD1. Germline lookup yields CDR1 SGDLS and CDR2 YYNGEE. The CDR3 sequence is 14 residues long. The J segment lost 3 bases and the V segment lost 3 bases, leaving 5 bases of the junction unmatched. The CDR3 nucleotides read TGTGCCAGCAGCGAGAGGGGGCCGGAAGAGACCCAGTACTTC. Amino acid sequence: CASSERGPEETQYF.

This chain connects TRBV29-1 to TRBJ2-7, with D maybe TRBD1 (5 bases). The CDR3 extends over 14 amino acids. V lost 6 bases, J lost 1 base, and 16 bases lay in between. Germline V gene lookup returns CDR1 SQVTM and CDR2 ANQGSEA. The CDR3 coding sequence is TGCAGCGTCCGAAGGGGCTCCACGTCCTACGAGCAGTACTTC. This sequence encodes CSVRRGSTSYEQYF.

Notes on this clonotype: A read error may account for a junction end that differs from germline. The V call is TRBV12-3 or TRBV12-4, the J call TRBJ1-1; D gene uncertain. This CDR3 has 14 residues. CDR3 sequence (DNA): TGTGCCAGCAGTCAATCAGCCCAGAGGACTGAAGCTTGCTTT. This sequence encodes CASSQSAQRTEACF.